Reported below is one TCR beta chain. No antigen is known for it. Nothing much larger sits one base from this clone, and base qualities are not available. This sample is drawn from a study of blood T cells in healthy people across ages (dated by TCRdb to the mid-2010s). Some background on the complete study: In model experiments, roughly one uniquely barcoded TCR beta cDNA molecule per two T cells was captured by template switching. The donors were split into four age groups: young (average 16 years), middle-aged (39), aged (over 55) and long-lived (approximately 80). Age-related changes in TCR beta repertoire diversity were measured in the study by deep sequencing normalized with unique cDNA molecular identifiers. Using the same blood draw, the study looked at two additional independent replicas of 1 million unique cDNA reads for two donors, one aged 18 to 30 and the other aged 80 or older. To avoid experimental bias, donors of different ages were distributed randomly across sequencing lanes. Summary of the overall study and its limitations: Estimates of total diversity from one million sequenced T cells were regarded as lower bounds and underestimates. As age increased, observed TCR beta diversity per million T cells dropped in a roughly linear way, and a significant reduction was already evident by age 40. The long-lived group showed more naive CD4+ T cells, fewer expanded clones and increased TCR diversity than the aged group, suggesting age selection. Because the CMV infection status of the donors was unknown, age-related changes in expanded clonotypes may potentially have been confounded. Conclusive comparison of naive and antigen-experienced compartments was prevented by the profiling of bulk unsorted PBMCs. A strong correlation was found between observed TCR beta diversity and the percentage of naive T cells measured by flow cytometry.

The germline V gene (reference sequence) sets CDR1 to DFQATT and CDR2 to SNEGSKA. V is shortened by 6 bases, J by 7 bases, and the region joining them spans 19 bases. The CDR3 contains 13 residues, cysteine and phenylalanine counted. Only CDR3 DNA remains: 39 bases, in frame from the first base. Donors were roughly 40 systemically healthy Caucasian individuals from Russia aged 6 to 90 years. Approximately 9 milliliters of peripheral blood were collected from each donor into EDTA-treated Vacutainer tubes. PBMCs were isolated by Ficoll-Paque density-gradient centrifugation, with at least 7 million obtained per sample. Total RNA, at least 6 micrograms per sample, was extracted from PBMCs with Trizol reagent. The percentages of naive CD45RAhigh/CD27high T cells were determined by flow cytometry on a PBMC aliquot from every donor. The library was produced with 5' RACE. TCRdb records Illumina HiSeq 2500 as the sequencer. A second PCR of about 6 to 11 cycles was performed with a sample-barcoded 5' primer and a J-beta primer mix. A unique molecular identifier was introduced onto each TCR beta cDNA molecule by a template-switch 5' adaptor carrying 12 random nucleotides. Each sample yielded at least 2.5 million CDR3-containing paired-end reads. The Mint cDNA synthesis kit, primed by a TRBC-specific oligonucleotide, was used to synthesize first-strand cDNA from all RNA. After uracil-DNA glycosylase treatment, a first 18-cycle PCR used universal primers M1SS and BC2_uni_R on all cDNA. As for how the authors treated the data: Normalization of each sample was performed by random selection of 1 million high-quality reads, each carrying a distinct molecular identifier. Instead of being binned into consensus sequences, reads with shared molecular identifiers were discarded. MiTCR, run with a Q25 quality threshold and the strictest error-elimination algorithm, handled CDR3 identification, clonotype clustering and error correction. Lower-bound total TCR beta diversity was estimated with a nonparametric unseen species model using Euler transformation. In TCRdb, the public reads were trimmed at Q25 with fastp and aligned with MiXCR, with productive beta chains retained. For every CDR3 protein sequence, its rows merge into one entry that carries the most common genes and DNA. None of the V and J calls come from the authors' own analysis; TCRdb made them. The sample table lists about 1.4 million distinct CDR3 sequences, 59% of them with a count of one. The ten largest clones represent 6.5% to 8.5% of the sample.

The sequence came from a man between 18 and 29 years old in good health. Sequencing was done on a sample of blood. The chain links TRBV20-1 with TRBJ2-7, and TRBD2 may be the D gene, going by 5 matching bases. The DNA is TGCAGTGCGGGTCGGGGATTGCCTCATGAGCAGTACTTC. Translated, this gives CSAGRGLPHEQYF.